This T cell receptor (beta chain) is from a study of T cell repertoires in cytomegalovirus infection. Study-wide results and caveats: CMV-specific HLA-C-restricted TCR beta clonotypes dominated the ex vivo response.

Germline V gene data show CDR1 as SGHAT and CDR2 as FQDESV (reference sequence). V shed 8 bases, J shed 6 bases, and the junction held 8 bases outside the gene matches. This CDR3 is built from 14 residues. Each CDR3 protein is one row after TCRdb ran MiXCR on the reads. This repertoire shows roughly 640,000 distinct CDR3 sequences, approximately 25% found once; its top ten account for roughly 8%. On this clonotype: Its antigen is undetermined.

The clonotype was recovered from a human donor in good health (CMV status not recorded). Some clones in this sample may be carry-over from other donors' samples. The sequencing sample was made of CD8+ T cells from PBMCs. This chain joins TRBV11-1 and TRBJ2-1; 9 positions agree with TRBD2. The CDR3 DNA sequence: TGTGCCAGCGTCACAGGAGCGGGGGGCAATGAGCAGTTCTTC. Translation gives CASVTGAGGNEQFF.